This passage covers 18 T cell receptor beta chains from one sample sequenced in a study of post-analysis software for immune sequencing data. The antigens of these receptors remain unknown. Points from the study as a whole: Patients used several TRBV segments, including TRBV5-6, TRBV5-1 and TRBV20-1, more often than controls.

TCR beta libraries were prepared from cDNA with unique molecular identifiers. TCRdb analysed the PCR reads with MiXCR anew, one entry per CDR3 protein. This sample carries about 680,000 distinct CDR3 sequences, about 60% of them seen once, and the ten largest clones take 11%. Source material: blood. These receptors came from a girl aged 2 to 9 with multiple sclerosis.

This clonotype was seen a few times. This chain links TRBV2 with TRBJ1-5, with TRBD1 identical over 9 bases. V trimming: 2 bases; J trimming: 5 bases; junction bases outside the gene matches: 13. This CDR3 region has 18 residues. CDR1 and CDR2 (germline): SNHLY, FYNNEI. The DNA for the CDR3 is TGTGCCAGCAGTGAATCAGTGATGGGGACAGGGACATATCAGCCCCAGCATTTT. Translated: CASSESVMGTGTYQPQHF.

The chain recombines TRBV12-3 or TRBV12-4 with TRBJ2-7, with TRBD2 matching 7 bases. With 6 bases clipped from V and 1 base from J, the junction kept 9 bases outside the gene matches. The CDR3 contains 15 residues. CDR3 coding DNA: TGTGCCAGCAGCGGGACTAATCTGAGGTCCTACGAGCAGTACTTC. As protein: CASSGTNLRSYEQYF.

V and J are TRBV25-1 and TRBJ2-3; unclear D gene. V lost 3 bases to trimming and J lost 3 bases, with 7 bases between them. The CDR3 is 13 residues long. Germline CDR1 reads MGHDK; CDR2 reads SYGVNS. Written as DNA, the CDR3 is TGTGCCAGCAGTGAGGGATGGACAGATACGCAGTATTTT. Amino acids: CASSEGWTDTQYF.

The chain couples TRBV20-1 to TRBJ2-5; 11 bases match TRBD2. Germline loops: CDR1 DFQATT, CDR2 SNEGSKA (reference sequence). V dropped 1 base and J dropped 5; count of bases not matched to a gene: 9. The CDR3 loop spans 16 amino acids. The CDR3 reads CSARGGAVAGGETQYF. The CDR3 DNA follows: TGCAGTGCTAGAGGGGGGGCGGTAGCGGGAGGGGAGACCCAGTACTTC.

The V call is TRBV6-1, the J call TRBJ2-5; 8 nucleotides match TRBD2. From germline, CDR1 is MNHNS and CDR2 SASEGT. Trimming took 6 bases from V and 3 from J; bases not matched to a gene: 24. This CDR3 has 20 residues. The CDR3 coding sequence is TGTGCCAGCAGCCTCTGGGGGGCGCAGAGCGGGAGCGTCCTGGAAGAGACCCAGTACTTC. This encodes CASSLWGAQSGSVLEETQYF.

A few counts support this clonotype. The genes are TRBV12-3 or TRBV12-4 and TRBJ1-2; D is possibly TRBD1 (6 bases). The CDR3 has 12 amino acids. Trimming removed 4 bases at V and 5 bases at J, with 8 bases between. The CDR3 loop reads CASSWTVYGYTF. The CDR3, as DNA: TGTGCCAGCAGTTGGACAGTTTATGGCTACACCTTC.

This clonotype showed up just once. J is TRBJ1-2 and V is TRBV12-3 or TRBV12-4, with D tentatively TRBD1 (5 bases). With 7 bases removed from V and 3 bases from J, the gap between germline ends came to 9 bases. CDR3 length equals 12 residues. CDR3 bases: TGTGCCAGCACCGGACACGACTATGGCTACACCTTC. Translation gives CASTGHDYGYTF.

This clonotype has only a few counts. The chain is built from TRBV7-9 and TRBJ2-3, with 9 positions matching TRBD2. The junction had 7 bases not matched to a gene; V was cut back by 0 bases and J by 3 bases. From germline, CDR1 is SEHNR and CDR2 FQNEAQ (reference sequence). The CDR3 length is 17 residues. CDR3 in amino acids: CASSLAFRRGGTDTQYF. The CDR3 nucleotides read TGTGCCAGCAGCTTAGCGTTCCGGCGGGGGGGAACAGATACGCAGTATTTT.

This chain links TRBV9 with TRBJ2-1, with D tentatively TRBD2 (6 bases). CDR1 SGDLS and CDR2 YYNGEE come from the germline V gene. This CDR3 comprises 15 residues. The V gene lost 0 bases and the J gene lost 4 bases, with 11 bases spanning the gap. In nucleotides, the CDR3 is TGTGCCAGCAGCGTAGGTCTAGCGTGGTACAATGAGCAGTTCTTC. It translates to CASSVGLAWYNEQFF.

This clonotype occurred a few times. The CDR3 DNA reads TGCGCCAGCAGCCCCCCTCCGACTTGGGACGGGGAGCTGTTTTTT. This sequence encodes CASSPPPTWDGELFF. The chain employs TRBV4-1 and TRBJ2-2, with D uncertain. The CDR3 sequence is 15 residues long. The germline V and J ends were trimmed by 4 bases and 7 bases, with 16 bases remaining between them. Germline-derived CDR1 and CDR2 are MGHRA and YSYEKL.

This chain links TRBV5-1 with TRBJ2-3, with TRBD2 identical over 8 bases. J was trimmed by 5 bases and V by 1 base; bases with no gene match: 9. This CDR3 spans 16 amino acids. Per germline, CDR1 SGHRS and CDR2 YFSETQ. CDR3 DNA: TGCGCCAGCAGCTTGTCGGTTGCGGGAGGTGGAGATACGCAGTATTTT. Translated: CASSLSVAGGGDTQYF.

As concerns this clonotype: At one boundary the junction diverges from the germline segment, which might be a read error. The J gene is TRBJ2-5, the V gene TRBV5-1; D is possibly TRBD1 (6 bases). Germline V lookup: CDR1 SGHRS, CDR2 YFSETQ. This CDR3 has 11 residues. The CDR3 loop reads CASWGQEPQYF. The CDR3 DNA follows: TGCGCCAGCTGGGGGCAAGAGCCCCAGTACTTC.

This rearrangement joins TRBV25-1 to TRBJ2-5; 7 nucleotides line up with TRBD1. The DNA end is a closer match to TRBJ2-7, so the J assignment may be wrong. Germline V gene lookup returns CDR1 MGHDK and CDR2 SYGVNS. This CDR3 contains 14 residues. CDR3 sequence (DNA): TGTGCCAGATACGGACAGGTCTTGGAGTACGAGCAGTACTTC. Translating it yields CARYGQVLEYEQYF.

This clonotype has a handful of counts. The chain recombines TRBV5-1 with TRBJ2-7, with TRBD1 as a possible D gene (7 bases). The CDR3 contains 14 residues. Trimming took off 4 bases at V and 4 bases at J, with 15 bases between the two ends. Germline lookup yields CDR1 SGHRS and CDR2 YFSETQ. The CDR3 loop reads CASSRGTVRYEQYF. Written as DNA, the CDR3 is TGCGCCAGCAGCCGGGGGACAGTGAGATACGAGCAGTACTTC. The full variable domain, completed using reference TRBV5-1 and TRBJ2-7, is KAGVTQTPRYLIKTRGQQVTLSCSPISGHRSVSWYQQTPGQGLQFLFEYFSETQRNKGNFPGRFSGRQFSNSRSEMNVSTLELGDSALYLCASSRGTVRYEQYFGPGTRLTVT.

V usage is TRBV29-1 and J usage is TRBJ2-7; D is unresolved. Germline-derived CDR1 and CDR2 are SQVTM and ANQGSEA. V was trimmed by 4 bases and J by 5 bases, leaving 6 bases between them. This CDR3 contains 10 residues. In nucleotides, the CDR3 is TGCAGCGTTGTATCCCACGAGCAGTACTTC. Residues: CSVVSHEQYF.

The chain is built from TRBV28 and TRBJ2-5; 9 bases map to TRBD2. Germline V gene lookup returns CDR1 MDHEN and CDR2 SYDVKM. V lost 1 base to trimming and J lost 11 bases; unmatched junction nucleotides: 5. This CDR3 spans 13 amino acids. CDR3 nucleotide sequence: TGTGCCAGCAGTTTATTGACTAGCGGAGAGCAGTACTTC. It yields the protein CASSLLTSGEQYF.

V and J are TRBV27 and TRBJ1-2; a possible D gene is TRBD1 (6 bases). The germline V and J ends were trimmed by 9 bases and 4 bases, with 15 bases remaining between them. The CDR3 is 13 amino acids. The V gene's germline CDR1 is MNHEY and CDR2 SMNVEV (reference sequence). Here the CDR3 reads CASKQGFGYGYTF. Here the CDR3 DNA reads TGTGCCAGTAAACAGGGTTTCGGCTATGGCTACACCTTC.

This clonotype was observed a handful of times. The chain employs TRBV6-6 and TRBJ2-1; no clear D. The J call could be wrong; TRBJ2-7 is a better fit for the DNA end. This CDR3 has 13 residues. CDR1 and CDR2 (germline): MNHNY, SVGAGI (reference sequence). CDR3 sequence (DNA): TGTGCCAGCAGGAGGCTTACTTACAATGAGCAGTACTTC. Encoded protein: CASRRLTYNEQYF.